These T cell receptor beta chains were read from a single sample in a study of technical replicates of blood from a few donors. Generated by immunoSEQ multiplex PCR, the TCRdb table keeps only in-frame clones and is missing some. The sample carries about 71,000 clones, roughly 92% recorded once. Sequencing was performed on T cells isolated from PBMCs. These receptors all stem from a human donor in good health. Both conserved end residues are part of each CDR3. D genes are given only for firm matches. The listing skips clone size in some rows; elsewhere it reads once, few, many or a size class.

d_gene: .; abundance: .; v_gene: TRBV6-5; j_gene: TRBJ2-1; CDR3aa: CASSYVAEEYNEQFF; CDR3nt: TGTGCCAGCAGTTACGTGGCTGAGGAGTACAATGAGCAGTTCTTC
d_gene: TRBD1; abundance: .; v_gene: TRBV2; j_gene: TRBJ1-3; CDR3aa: CASTGDRAPGNTIYF; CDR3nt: TGTGCCAGCACTGGGGACAGGGCTCCTGGAAACACCATATATTTT
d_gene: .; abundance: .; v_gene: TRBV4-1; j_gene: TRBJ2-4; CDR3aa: CASSQDLQVLAKNIQYF; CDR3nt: TGCGCCAGCAGCCAAGATCTCCAGGTCCTAGCCAAAAACATTCAGTACTTC
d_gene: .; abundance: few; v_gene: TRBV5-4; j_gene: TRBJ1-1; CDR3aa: CASSPGNTEAFF; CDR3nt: TGTGCCAGCAGCCCAGGGAACACTGAAGCTTTCTTT
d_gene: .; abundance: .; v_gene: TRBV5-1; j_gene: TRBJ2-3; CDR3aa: CASSLVGGLADTQYF; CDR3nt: TGCGCCAGCAGCTTGGTGGGGGGATTGGCAGATACGCAGTATTTT
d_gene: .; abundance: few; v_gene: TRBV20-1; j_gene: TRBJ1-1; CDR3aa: CSARDVPEAFF; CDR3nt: TGCAGTGCTAGAGATGTTCCAGAAGCTTTCTTT
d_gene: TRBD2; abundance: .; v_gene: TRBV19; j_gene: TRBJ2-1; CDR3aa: CASSRKSLAGVTRVRDEQFF; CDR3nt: TGTGCCAGTAGTAGAAAAAGCCTAGCGGGAGTTACTAGGGTTCGCGATGAGCAGTTCTTC
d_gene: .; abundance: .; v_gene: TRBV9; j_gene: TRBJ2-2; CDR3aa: CASSVLSSSTGELFF; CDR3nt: TGTGCCAGCAGCGTACTGTCTAGCAGCACCGGGGAGCTGTTTTTT
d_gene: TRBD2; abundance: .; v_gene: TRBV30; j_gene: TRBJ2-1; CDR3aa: CASGGDLSYNEQFF; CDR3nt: TGTGCCTCGGGGGGGGATTTATCCTACAATGAGCAGTTCTTC
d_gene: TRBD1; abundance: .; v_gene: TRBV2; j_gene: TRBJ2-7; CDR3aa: CASRVGTASYEQYF; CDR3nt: TGTGCCAGCAGGGTTGGGACAGCTTCCTACGAGCAGTACTTC
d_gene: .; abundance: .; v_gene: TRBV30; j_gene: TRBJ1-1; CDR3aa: CAWSVSMEAFF; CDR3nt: TGTGCCTGGAGTGTTTCAATGGAAGCTTTCTTT